This T cell receptor (beta chain) was identified during a study of shared clonotypes between healthy human individuals. Notes on the study in general: How much donors shared clonotypes was expected to be affected by sequencing depth.

V dropped 6 bases and J dropped 7 bases, with 16 bases sitting between them. Looked up from germline, CDR1 is SEHNR and CDR2 is FQNEAQ (reference sequence). The CDR3 is made up of 15 amino acids. Worth noting for this clone: Its antigen is unknown.

TCRdb's copy holds only in-frame clones and misses some; the assay was immunoSEQ multiplex PCR. The sample includes approximately 2.4 million clones, roughly 95% of them seen just once. Researchers partitioned CD4+ cells into CD45RA+ naive and CD45RA-negative memory subsets. Source material: naive CD4+ T cells sorted from blood. Specified subset: CD45RA+ positively selected. The chain recombines TRBV7-9 with TRBJ1-6, with D unclear. The clonotype originates from a man between 18 and 35 years old in good health. In nucleotides, the CDR3 is TGTGCCAGCAGTGGCGGAGGACGCCTAAATTCACCCCTCCACTTT. Translated: CASSGGGRLNSPLHF.